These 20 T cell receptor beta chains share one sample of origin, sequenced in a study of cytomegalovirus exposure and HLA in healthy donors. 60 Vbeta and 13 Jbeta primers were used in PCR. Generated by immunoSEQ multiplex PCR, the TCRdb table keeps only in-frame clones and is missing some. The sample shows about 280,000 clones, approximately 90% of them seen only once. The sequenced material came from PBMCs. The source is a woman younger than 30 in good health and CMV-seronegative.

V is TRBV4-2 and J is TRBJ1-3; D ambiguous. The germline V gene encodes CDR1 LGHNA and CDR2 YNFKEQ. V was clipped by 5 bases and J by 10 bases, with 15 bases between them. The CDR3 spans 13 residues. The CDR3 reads CASSSTSGETIYF. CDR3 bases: TGTGCCAGCAGCTCTACCTCCGGGGAGACCATATATTTT.

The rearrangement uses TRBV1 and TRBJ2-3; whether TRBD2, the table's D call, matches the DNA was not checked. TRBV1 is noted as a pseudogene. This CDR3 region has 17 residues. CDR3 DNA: TGCACCAGCAGCCAAGGGGTAGAGCTAGCGGCCACAGATACGCAGTATTTT. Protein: CTSSQGVELAATDTQYF.

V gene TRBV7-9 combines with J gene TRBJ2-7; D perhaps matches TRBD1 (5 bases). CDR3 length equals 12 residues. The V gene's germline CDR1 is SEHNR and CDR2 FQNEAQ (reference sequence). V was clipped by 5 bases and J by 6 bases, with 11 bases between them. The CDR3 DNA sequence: TGTGCCAGCAGCGATACAGGTTTCGAGCAGTACTTC. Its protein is CASSDTGFEQYF.

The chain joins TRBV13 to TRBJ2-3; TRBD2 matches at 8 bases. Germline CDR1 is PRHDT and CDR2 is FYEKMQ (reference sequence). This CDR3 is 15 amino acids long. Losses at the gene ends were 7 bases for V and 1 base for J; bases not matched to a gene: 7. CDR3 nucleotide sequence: TGTGCCAGCATCTCCCAGACTAGCGGCACAGATACGCAGTATTTT. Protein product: CASISQTSGTDTQYF.

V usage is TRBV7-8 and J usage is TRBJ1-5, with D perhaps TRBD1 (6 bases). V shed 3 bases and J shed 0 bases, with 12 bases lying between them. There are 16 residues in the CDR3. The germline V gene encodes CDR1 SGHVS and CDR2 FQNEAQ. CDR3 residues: CASSFGQPYSNQPQHF. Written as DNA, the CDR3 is TGTGCCAGCAGCTTCGGACAGCCCTATAGCAATCAGCCCCAGCATTTT.

CDR3 protein: CASSDGTGANSNEKLFF. CDR3 DNA sequence: TGTGCCAGCAGCGACGGGACAGGGGCAAACTCTAATGAAAAACTGTTTTTT. The chain links TRBV9 to TRBJ1-4; 10 positions agree with TRBD1. The CDR3 consists of 17 residues. V lost 3 bases to trimming and J lost 3 bases; unmatched junction nucleotides: 8. CDR1 is SGDLS and CDR2 is YYNGEE in the germline V gene.

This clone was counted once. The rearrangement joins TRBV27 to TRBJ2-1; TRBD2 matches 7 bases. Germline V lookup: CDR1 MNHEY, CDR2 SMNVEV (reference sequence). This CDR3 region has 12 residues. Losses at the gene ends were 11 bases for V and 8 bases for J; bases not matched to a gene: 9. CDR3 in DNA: TGTGCCTCTTCGGGGGGTACGGATGAGCAGTTCTTC. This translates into CASSGGTDEQFF.

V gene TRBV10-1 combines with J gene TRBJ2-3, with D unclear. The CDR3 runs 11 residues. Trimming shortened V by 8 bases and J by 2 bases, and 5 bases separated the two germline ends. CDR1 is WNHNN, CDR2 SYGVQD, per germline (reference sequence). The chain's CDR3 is CASGHTDTQYF. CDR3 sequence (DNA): TGCGCCAGCGGGCACACAGATACGCAGTATTTT.

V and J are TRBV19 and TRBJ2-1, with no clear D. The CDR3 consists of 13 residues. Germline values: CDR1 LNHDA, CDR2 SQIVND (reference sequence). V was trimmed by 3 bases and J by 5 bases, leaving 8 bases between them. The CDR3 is CASSISQHNEQFF. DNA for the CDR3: TGTGCCAGTAGTATCTCACAGCACAATGAGCAGTTCTTC.

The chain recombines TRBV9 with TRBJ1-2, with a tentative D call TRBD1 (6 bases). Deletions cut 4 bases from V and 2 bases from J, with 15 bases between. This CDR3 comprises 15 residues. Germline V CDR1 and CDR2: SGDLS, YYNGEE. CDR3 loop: CASSPGGHPNYGYTF. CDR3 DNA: TGTGCCAGCAGCCCGGGGGGACACCCAAACTATGGCTACACCTTC.

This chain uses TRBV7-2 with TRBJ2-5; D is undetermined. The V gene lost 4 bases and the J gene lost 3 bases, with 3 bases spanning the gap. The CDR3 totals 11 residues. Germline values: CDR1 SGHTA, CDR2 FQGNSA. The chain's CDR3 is CASSSEETQYF. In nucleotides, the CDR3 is TGTGCCAGCAGCTCCGAAGAGACCCAGTACTTC. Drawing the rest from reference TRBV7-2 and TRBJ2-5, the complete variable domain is GAGVSQSPSNKVTEKGKDVELRCDPISGHTALYWYRQSLGQGLEFLIYFQGNSAPDKSGLPSDRFSAERTGGSVSTLTIQRTQQEDSAVYLCASSSEETQYFGPGTRLLVL.

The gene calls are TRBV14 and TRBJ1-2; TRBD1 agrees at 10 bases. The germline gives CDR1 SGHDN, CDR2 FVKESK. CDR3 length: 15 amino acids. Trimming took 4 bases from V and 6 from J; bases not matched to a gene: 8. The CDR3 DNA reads TGTGCCAGCAGCCTTCCCGGGACAGGGGTCCATGGCTACACCTTC. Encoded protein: CASSLPGTGVHGYTF.

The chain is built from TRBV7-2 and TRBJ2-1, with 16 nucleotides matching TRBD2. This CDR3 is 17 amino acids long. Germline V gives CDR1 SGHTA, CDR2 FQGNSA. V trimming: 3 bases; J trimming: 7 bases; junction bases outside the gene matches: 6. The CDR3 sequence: CASSLYPGLAGGNEQFF. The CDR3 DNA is TGTGCCAGCAGCTTGTACCCGGGACTAGCGGGGGGGAATGAGCAGTTCTTC.

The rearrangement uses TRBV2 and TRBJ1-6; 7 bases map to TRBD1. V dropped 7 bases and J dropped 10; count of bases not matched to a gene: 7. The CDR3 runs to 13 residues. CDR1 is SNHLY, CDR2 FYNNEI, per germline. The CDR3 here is CASMRGQSSPLHF. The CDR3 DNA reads TGTGCCAGCATGAGGGGACAGTCGTCACCCCTCCACTTT.

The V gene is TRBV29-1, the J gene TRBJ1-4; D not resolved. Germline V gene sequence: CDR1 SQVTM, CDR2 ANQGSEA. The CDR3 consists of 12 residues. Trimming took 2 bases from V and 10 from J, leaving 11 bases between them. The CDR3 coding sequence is TGCAGCGTTGAACAGTCCCTTGGAAAACTGTTTTTT. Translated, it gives CSVEQSLGKLFF.

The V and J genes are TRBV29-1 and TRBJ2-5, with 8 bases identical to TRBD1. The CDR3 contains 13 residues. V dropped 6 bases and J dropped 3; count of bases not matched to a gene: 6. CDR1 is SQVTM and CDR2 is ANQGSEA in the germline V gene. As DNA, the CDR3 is TGCAGCGTCACTAGGACAGGGAAAGAGACCCAGTACTTC. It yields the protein CSVTRTGKETQYF.

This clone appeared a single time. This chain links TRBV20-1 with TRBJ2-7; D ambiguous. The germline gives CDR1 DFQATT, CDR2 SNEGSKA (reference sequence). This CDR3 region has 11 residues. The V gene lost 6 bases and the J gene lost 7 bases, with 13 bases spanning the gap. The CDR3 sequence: CSADTSREQYF. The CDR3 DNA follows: TGCAGTGCCGACACCTCTCGGGAGCAGTACTTC.

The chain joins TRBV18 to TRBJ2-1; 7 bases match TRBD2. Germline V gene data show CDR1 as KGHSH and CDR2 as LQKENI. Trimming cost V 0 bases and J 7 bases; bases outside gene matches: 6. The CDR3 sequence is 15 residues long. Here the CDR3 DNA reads TGTGCCAGCTCACCACCGAAGGACGGGAGGAATGAGCAGTTCTTC. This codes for CASSPPKDGRNEQFF.

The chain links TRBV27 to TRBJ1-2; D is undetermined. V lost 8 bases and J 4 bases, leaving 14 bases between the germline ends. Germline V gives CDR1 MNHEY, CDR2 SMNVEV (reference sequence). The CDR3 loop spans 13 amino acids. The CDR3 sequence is CASGDPGVYGYTF. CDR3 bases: TGTGCCAGCGGCGACCCGGGTGTCTATGGCTACACCTTC.

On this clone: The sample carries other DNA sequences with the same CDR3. CDR3 amino acids: CASSPREWGQGISSYNSPLHF. Written as DNA, the CDR3 is TGTGCCAGCAGTCCCAGAGAGTGGGGACAGGGGATTAGCTCCTATAATTCACCCCTCCACTTT. This chain connects TRBV27 to TRBJ1-6; 10 bases agree with TRBD1. The CDR3 is 21 amino acids. V shed 5 bases and J 0 bases; nucleotides not matched to a gene: 16. CDR1 and CDR2 from the germline V gene are MNHEY and SMNVEV (reference sequence).